The T cell receptor (beta chain) under discussion was sequenced for a study of T cell responses to AZD1222 COVID-19 vaccine. Overall study findings and caveats: Among the donors, most were white British and more were female, and clonal diversity was possibly underestimated. No repertoire was sampled before or during the peak T cell response, only after it.

The CDR3 loop spans 15 amino acids. With 1 base removed from V and 4 bases from J, the gap between germline ends came to 11 bases. The V gene's germline CDR1 is LNHDA and CDR2 SQIVND (reference sequence). Details on this clone: Its antigen is unknown.

Repertoires were generated with immunoSEQ multiplex PCR, while TCRdb's copy carries only in-frame clones and drops some. The repertoire holds more than 70,000 clones, with around 90% as singletons. The V call is TRBV19, the J call TRBJ2-1, with D maybe TRBD2 (6 bases). This specimen consisted of peripheral blood, obtained 28 days after the second AZD1222 dose. The source is an adult who received the AZD1222 COVID-19 vaccine. The CDR3 nucleotides are TGTGCCAGTAGTATAGCCCGGGACTCATACAATGAGCAGTTCTTC. It encodes CASSIARDSYNEQFF.